These 13 T cell receptor beta chains were all obtained from the same sample, sequenced in a study of radiotherapy plus CTLA-4 blockade in lung cancer. Libraries were prepared by immunoSEQ multiplex PCR; TCRdb keeps only in-frame clonotypes and omits some of them. The repertoire consists of about 120,000 clones, with 78% occurring once and the leading ten covering approximately 5.2%. The specimen was peripheral blood, collected from a patient treated with radiotherapy plus ipilimumab. Receptor source: a human donor with non-small cell lung cancer who had a partial response to radiotherapy plus ipilimumab.

The J gene is TRBJ1-4, the V gene TRBV18; D not certain. Trimming stripped 5 bases from V and 8 bases from J, with 12 bases between. The CDR3 runs to 13 residues. Germline loops: CDR1 KGHSH, CDR2 LQKENI. The CDR3 DNA follows: TGTGCCAGCTCAGGGTCGGGAGGAGAAAAACTGTTTTTT. Protein: CASSGSGGEKLFF.

Of note for this clone: At one end the junction does not follow the germline gene, possibly because of a read error. V is TRBV7-9 and J is TRBJ1-2, with D possibly matching TRBD1 (6 bases). CDR3 size: 13 residues. CDR1 and CDR2 from the germline V gene are SEHNR and FQNEAQ (reference sequence). CDR3 sequence reads: CASSLAGAQGYTF. For the CDR3, the DNA is TGTGCCAGCAGCCTAGCAGGGGCTCAGGGCTACACCTTC.

Regarding this clone: One junction end does not reproduce the germline sequence, and a read error may be involved. This CDR3 is also generated by other DNA sequences in the sample. The V and J genes are TRBV5-1 and TRBJ1-1, with D hard to call. This CDR3 region has 14 residues. The germline gives CDR1 SGHRS, CDR2 YFSETQ. The CDR3 DNA reads as TGCGCCAGCAGCTTGGCCCCCGGGAACACTGAGGCTTTCTTT. It codes for CASSLAPGNTEAFF.

The V and J genes are TRBV12-5 and TRBJ1-2; D is ambiguous. The germline V and J ends were trimmed by 6 bases and 8 bases, with 13 bases remaining between them. The CDR3 is 12 amino acids. The germline gives CDR1 LGHNT, CDR2 FRNRAP. This CDR3 reads CASGIQDYGYTF. DNA of the CDR3: TGTGCTAGTGGCATTCAGGATTACGGCTACACCTTC.

The chain carries TRBV13 and TRBJ2-7; tentatively, D is TRBD1 (5 bases). Germline assignment: CDR1 PRHDT and CDR2 FYEKMQ (reference sequence). V was shortened by 0 bases and J by 3 bases, with 12 bases between the two germline ends. The CDR3 length is 15 residues. CDR3 DNA: TGTGCCAGCAGCTTAGGGGCCCAGGGTAACTACGAGCAGTACTTC. It yields the protein CASSLGAQGNYEQYF. Full variable domain (remainder filled in from reference TRBV13 and TRBJ2-7): AAGVIQSPRHLIKEKRETATLKCYPIPRHDTVYWYQQGPGQDPQFLISFYEKMQSDKGSIPDRFSAQQFSDYHSELNMSSLELGDSALYFCASSLGAQGNYEQYFGPGTRLTVT.

This clone appeared a few times. Other DNA sequences within the sample encode an identical CDR3. The chain couples TRBV29-1 to TRBJ1-1; 8 nucleotides agree with TRBD1. CDR3 length: 12 residues. CDR1 and CDR2 (germline): SQVTM, ANQGSEA. The V and J ends lost 6 bases and 1 base, in that order; junction bases with no gene match: 1. The CDR3 sequence: CSVGQGNTEAFF. CDR3 coding DNA: TGCAGCGTCGGACAGGGGAACACTGAAGCTTTCTTT.

This clone came up a few times. The chain joins TRBV19 to TRBJ1-3, with 9 positions matching TRBD1. With V trimmed by 6 bases and J by 4 bases, 10 bases remained unmatched. Germline lookup yields CDR1 LNHDA and CDR2 SQIVND (reference sequence). This CDR3 comprises 16 residues. The CDR3 here is CASSLRTGATGNTIYF. CDR3 DNA sequence: TGTGCCAGTAGCCTACGGACAGGGGCAACGGGAAACACCATATATTTT.

In DNA form, the CDR3 reads TGTGCCAGCAGCTTGGGACTAGCGGAAACCTACGAGCAGTACGTC. This translates into CASSLGLAETYEQYV. The V gene is TRBV5-5, the J gene TRBJ2-7; 9 bases agree with TRBD2. The CDR3 spans 15 residues. Germline V CDR1 and CDR2: SGHKS, YYEKEE (reference sequence). With 0 bases clipped from V and 2 bases from J, the junction kept 3 bases outside the gene matches.

The V gene is TRBV7-2, the J gene TRBJ2-1; 7 bases align to TRBD2. V gave up 4 bases and J gave up 7 bases; unmatched junction bases: 13. Germline CDR1 and CDR2: SGHTA and FQGNSA. The CDR3 has 16 residues. The CDR3 loop is CASSSREGREWNEQFF. CDR3 DNA sequence: TGTGCCAGCAGCTCGAGGGAGGGGCGGGAGTGGAATGAGCAGTTCTTC.

The chain combines TRBV2 with TRBJ1-3; the match to TRBD1 covers 7 bases. Germline trimming cut 6 bases from V and 4 bases from J; bases unmatched to any gene: 0. The CDR3 contains 12 residues. CDR1 and CDR2 (germline): SNHLY, FYNNEI. The CDR3 DNA reads TGTGCCAGCAGGACAGGGGGAAACACCATATATTTT. Encoded protein: CASRTGGNTIYF.

In nucleotides, the CDR3 is TGTGCCAGCAGCGTAGGGACAGGGAGTTACAATGAGCAGTTCTTC. It yields the protein CASSVGTGSYNEQFF. The chain has TRBV9 and TRBJ2-1; 8 bases are a match to TRBD1. The CDR3 is 15 residues long. The V gene end was trimmed by 0 bases and the J gene end by 4 bases; junction bases not matched to a gene: 3. The germline CDR1 and CDR2 sequences are SGDLS and YYNGEE.

The chain carries TRBV9 and TRBJ2-1; 7 bases map to TRBD2. J gave up 2 bases and V 0 bases, and 5 bases lay outside the gene matches. The germline gives CDR1 SGDLS, CDR2 YYNGEE. This CDR3 region has 16 residues. CDR3 coding DNA: TGTGCCAGCAGCGTAGCGGCGGGAGACGCCTACAATGAGCAGTTCTTC. Amino acid sequence: CASSVAAGDAYNEQFF.

Only one count was recorded for this clone. The chain has TRBV2 and TRBJ2-7, with TRBD1 matching over 8 bases. The CDR3 loop spans 15 amino acids. After removal of 4 bases from V and 3 bases from J, the junction contained 8 bases not matched to a gene. In germline, CDR1 is SNHLY, CDR2 FYNNEI. The CDR3 spells CASSVRIQGGYEQYV. The CDR3 nucleotides are TGTGCCAGCAGTGTAAGGATACAGGGGGGCTACGAGCAGTACGTC.